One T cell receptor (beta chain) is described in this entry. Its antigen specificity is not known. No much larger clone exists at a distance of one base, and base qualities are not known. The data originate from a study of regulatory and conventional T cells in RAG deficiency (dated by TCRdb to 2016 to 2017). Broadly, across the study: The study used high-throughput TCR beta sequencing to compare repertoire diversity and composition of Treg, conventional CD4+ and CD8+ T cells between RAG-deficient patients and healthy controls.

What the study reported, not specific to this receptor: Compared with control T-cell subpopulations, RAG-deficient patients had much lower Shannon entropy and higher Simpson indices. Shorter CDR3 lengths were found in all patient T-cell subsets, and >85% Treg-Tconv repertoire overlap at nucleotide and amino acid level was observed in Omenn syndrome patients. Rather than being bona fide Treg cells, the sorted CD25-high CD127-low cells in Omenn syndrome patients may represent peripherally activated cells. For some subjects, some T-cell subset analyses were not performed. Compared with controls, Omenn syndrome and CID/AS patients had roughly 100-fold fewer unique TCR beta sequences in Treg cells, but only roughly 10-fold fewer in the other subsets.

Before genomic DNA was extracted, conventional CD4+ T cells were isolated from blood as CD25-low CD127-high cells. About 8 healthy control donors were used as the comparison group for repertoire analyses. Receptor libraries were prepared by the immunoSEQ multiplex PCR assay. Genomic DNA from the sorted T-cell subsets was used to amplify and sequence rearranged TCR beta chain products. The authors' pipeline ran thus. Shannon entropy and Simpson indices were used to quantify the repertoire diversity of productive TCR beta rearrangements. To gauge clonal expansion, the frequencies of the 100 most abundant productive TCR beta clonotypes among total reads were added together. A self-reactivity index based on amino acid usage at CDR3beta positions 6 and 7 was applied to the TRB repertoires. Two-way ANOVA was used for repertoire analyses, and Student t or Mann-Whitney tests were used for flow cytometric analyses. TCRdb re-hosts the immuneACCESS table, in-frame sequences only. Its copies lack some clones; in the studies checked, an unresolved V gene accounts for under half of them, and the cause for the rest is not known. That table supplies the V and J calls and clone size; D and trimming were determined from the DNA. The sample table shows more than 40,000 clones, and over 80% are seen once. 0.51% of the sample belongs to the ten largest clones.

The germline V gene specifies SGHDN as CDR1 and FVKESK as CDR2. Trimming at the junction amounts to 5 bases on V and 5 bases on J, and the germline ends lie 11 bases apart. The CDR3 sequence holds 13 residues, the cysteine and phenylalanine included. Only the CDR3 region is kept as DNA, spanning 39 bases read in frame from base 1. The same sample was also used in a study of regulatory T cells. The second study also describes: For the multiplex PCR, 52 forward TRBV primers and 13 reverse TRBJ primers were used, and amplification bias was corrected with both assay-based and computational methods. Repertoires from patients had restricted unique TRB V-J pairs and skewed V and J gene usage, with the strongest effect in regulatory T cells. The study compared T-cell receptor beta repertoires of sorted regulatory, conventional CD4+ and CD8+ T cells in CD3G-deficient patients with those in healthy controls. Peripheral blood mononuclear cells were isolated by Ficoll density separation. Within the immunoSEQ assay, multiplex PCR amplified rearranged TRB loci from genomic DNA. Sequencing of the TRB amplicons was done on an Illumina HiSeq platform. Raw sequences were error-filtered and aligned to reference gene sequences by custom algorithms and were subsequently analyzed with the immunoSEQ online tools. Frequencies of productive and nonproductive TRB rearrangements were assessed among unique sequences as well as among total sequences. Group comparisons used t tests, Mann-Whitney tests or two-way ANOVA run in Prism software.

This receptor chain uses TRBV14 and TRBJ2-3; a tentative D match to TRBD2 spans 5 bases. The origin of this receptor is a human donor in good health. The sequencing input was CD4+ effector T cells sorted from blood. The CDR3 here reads CASSATRQDTQYF. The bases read TGTGCCAGCAGCGCTACTAGGCAAGATACGCAGTATTTT.